The TCR beta chain under discussion was sequenced for a study of CD8+ T cells in alopecia areata. Extracted from the samples, RNA was reverse transcribed into cDNA to serve as the sequencing template. Using immunoSEQ multiplex PCR, the repertoire was profiled, and TCRdb retains in-frame clones only, with some absent. The sample comprises hundreds of thousands of clones, 60% of which are singletons, and around 0.84% rests with the top ten. Regarding treatment: oral pan-JAK inhibitor, 5-10 mg twice daily. The CDR3 spans 16 residues. Germline V lookup: CDR1 SGHRS, CDR2 YFSETQ. V dropped 2 bases and J dropped 1 base, with 15 bases sitting between them.

This chain links TRBV5-1 with TRBJ1-1; the D is unclear. The source material was CD4+ T cells sorted from blood, sampled at roughly week 53, from a patient treated with tofacitinib. This TCR came from a human donor with alopecia areata. CDR3 DNA: TGCGCCAGCAGCTTCGGGGTTGCCCAGAGGAACACTGAAGCTTTCTTT. As protein: CASSFGVAQRNTEAFF. The full variable domain, with the rest looked up from reference TRBV5-1 and TRBJ1-1, is KAGVTQTPRYLIKTRGQQVTLSCSPISGHRSVSWYQQTPGQGLQFLFEYFSETQRNKGNFPGRFSGRQFSNSRSEMNVSTLELGDSALYLCASSFGVAQRNTEAFFGQGTRLTVV.